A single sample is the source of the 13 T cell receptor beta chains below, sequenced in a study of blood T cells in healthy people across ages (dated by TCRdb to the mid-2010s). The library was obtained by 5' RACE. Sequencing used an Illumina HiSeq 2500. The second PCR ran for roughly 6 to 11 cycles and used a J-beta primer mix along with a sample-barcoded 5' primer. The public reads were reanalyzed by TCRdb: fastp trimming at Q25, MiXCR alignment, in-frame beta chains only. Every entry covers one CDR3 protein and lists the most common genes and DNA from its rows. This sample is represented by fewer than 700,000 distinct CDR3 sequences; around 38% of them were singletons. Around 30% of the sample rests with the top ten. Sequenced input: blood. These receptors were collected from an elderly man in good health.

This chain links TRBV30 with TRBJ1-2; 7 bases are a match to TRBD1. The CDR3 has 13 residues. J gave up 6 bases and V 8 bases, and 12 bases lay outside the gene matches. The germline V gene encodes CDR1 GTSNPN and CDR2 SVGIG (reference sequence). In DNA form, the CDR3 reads TGTGCCGGCGACGGAGGGGGCTGGGATGGCTACACCTTC. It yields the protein CAGDGGGWDGYTF.

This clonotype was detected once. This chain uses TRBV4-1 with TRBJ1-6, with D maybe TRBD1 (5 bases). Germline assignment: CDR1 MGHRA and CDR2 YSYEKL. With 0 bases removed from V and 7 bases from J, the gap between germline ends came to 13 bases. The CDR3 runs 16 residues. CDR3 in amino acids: CASSQDLGAVNSPLHF. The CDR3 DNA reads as TGCGCCAGCAGCCAAGATCTCGGGGCTGTCAATTCACCCCTCCACTTT.

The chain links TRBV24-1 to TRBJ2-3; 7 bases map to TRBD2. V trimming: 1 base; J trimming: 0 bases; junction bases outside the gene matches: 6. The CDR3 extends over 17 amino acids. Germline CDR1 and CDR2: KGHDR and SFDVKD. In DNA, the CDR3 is TGTGCCACCAGTGATTTCCTAGCGGACCATAGCACAGATACGCAGTATTTT. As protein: CATSDFLADHSTDTQYF.

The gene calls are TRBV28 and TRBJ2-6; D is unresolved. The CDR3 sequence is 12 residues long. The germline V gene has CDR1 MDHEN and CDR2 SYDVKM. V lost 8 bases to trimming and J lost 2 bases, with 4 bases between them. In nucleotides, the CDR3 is TGTGCCAGCGGACCTGGGGCCAACGTCCTGACTTTC. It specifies CASGPGANVLTF.

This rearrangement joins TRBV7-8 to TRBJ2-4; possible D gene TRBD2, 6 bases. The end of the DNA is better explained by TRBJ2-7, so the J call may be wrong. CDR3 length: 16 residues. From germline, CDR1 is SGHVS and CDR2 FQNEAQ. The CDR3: CASSLGTGTQPYEQYF. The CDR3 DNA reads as TGTGCCAGCAGCTTAGGAACCGGGACTCAACCTTACGAGCAGTACTTC.

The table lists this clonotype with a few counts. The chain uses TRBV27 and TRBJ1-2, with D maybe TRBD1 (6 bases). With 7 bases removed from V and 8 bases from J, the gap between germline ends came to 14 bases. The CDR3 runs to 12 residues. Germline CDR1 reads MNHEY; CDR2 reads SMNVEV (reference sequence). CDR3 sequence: CASIREGEGYTF. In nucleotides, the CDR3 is TGTGCCAGCATCAGGGAGGGGGAAGGCTACACCTTC.

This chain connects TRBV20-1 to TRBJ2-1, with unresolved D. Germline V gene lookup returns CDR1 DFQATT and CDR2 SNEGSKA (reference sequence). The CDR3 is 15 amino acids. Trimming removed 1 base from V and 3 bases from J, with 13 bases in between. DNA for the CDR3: TGCAGTGCTAGAGGGGCCGGTAAGGTCTACAATGAGCAGTTCTTC. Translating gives CSARGAGKVYNEQFF.

CDR3: CASSSRARDSSISTDTQYF. The CDR3 region has the DNA TGTGCCAGCAGCTCAAGAGCCAGAGACTCATCTATAAGCACAGATACGCAGTATTTT. The chain employs TRBV7-9 and TRBJ2-3; D is uncertain. Trimming removed 4 bases from V and 0 bases from J, with 23 bases in between. The CDR3 is made up of 19 amino acids. Germline V gives CDR1 SEHNR, CDR2 FQNEAQ (reference sequence).

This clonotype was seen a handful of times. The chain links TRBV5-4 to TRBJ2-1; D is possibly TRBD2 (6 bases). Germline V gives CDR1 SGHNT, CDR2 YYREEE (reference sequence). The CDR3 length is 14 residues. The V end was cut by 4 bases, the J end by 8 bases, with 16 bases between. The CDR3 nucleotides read TGTGCCAGCAGCATCCGCCGCGGGGTGGATGAGCAGTTCTTC. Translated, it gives CASSIRRGVDEQFF.

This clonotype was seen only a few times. The CDR3 sequence: CASSVGMTSGGATDTQYF. The CDR3 coding sequence is TGTGCCAGCAGCGTAGGAATGACTAGCGGGGGGGCGACAGATACGCAGTATTTT. This chain links TRBV9 with TRBJ2-3; 14 nucleotides align to TRBD2. Germline-derived CDR1 and CDR2 are SGDLS and YYNGEE. The CDR3 is 18 amino acids. J lost 3 bases, V lost 0 bases, and 6 bases had no gene match.

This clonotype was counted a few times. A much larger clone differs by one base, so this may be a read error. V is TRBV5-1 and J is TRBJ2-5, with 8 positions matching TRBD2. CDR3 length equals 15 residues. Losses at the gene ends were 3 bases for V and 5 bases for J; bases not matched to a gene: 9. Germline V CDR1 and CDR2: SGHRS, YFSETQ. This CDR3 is CASSWGTRRDETQYF. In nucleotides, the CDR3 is TGCGCCAGCAGCTGGGGGACTAGAAGGGACGAGACCCAGTACTTC.

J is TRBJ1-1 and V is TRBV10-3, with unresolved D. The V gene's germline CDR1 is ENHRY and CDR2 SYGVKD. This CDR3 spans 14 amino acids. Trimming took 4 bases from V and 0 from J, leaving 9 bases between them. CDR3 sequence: CAISVKDVNTEAFF. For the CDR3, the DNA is TGTGCCATCAGTGTCAAGGATGTGAACACTGAAGCTTTCTTT.

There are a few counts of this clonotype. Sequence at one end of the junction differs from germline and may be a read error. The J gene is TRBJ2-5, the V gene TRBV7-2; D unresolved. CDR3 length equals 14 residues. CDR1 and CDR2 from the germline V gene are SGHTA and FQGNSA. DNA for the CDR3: TGTGCCAGCACCTTATCCGGGCCGCAAGAGACCCAGTACTTC. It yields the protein CASTLSGPQETQYF.